A single sample gave rise to the 26 T cell receptor beta chains below, sequenced in a study of blood T cell repertoires in COVID-19. TCRdb's table, derived via immunoSEQ multiplex PCR, lists solely in-frame clones and lacks some. The sample yields 200,000 or so clones, roughly 82% seen once. The sample consisted of peripheral blood. All receptors derive from a woman between 25 and 40 years old with acute or convalescent COVID-19.

V and J are TRBV6-6 and TRBJ2-7; weak D call: TRBD1 (5 bases). The CDR3 consists of 12 residues. Trimming pared 5 bases from V and 3 bases from J, leaving 8 bases between. The germline gives CDR1 MNHNY, CDR2 SVGAGI (reference sequence). The chain's CDR3 is CASSDQGYEQYF. The CDR3 bases are TGTGCCAGCAGTGACCAGGGCTACGAGCAGTACTTC.

This sequence joins TRBV28 and TRBJ2-5; 7 bases agree with TRBD1. Germline assignment: CDR1 MDHEN and CDR2 SYDVKM. This CDR3 is 14 amino acids long. V gave up 3 bases and J gave up 2 bases; unmatched junction bases: 3. This chain's CDR3 is CASSFYRGQETQYF. For the CDR3, the DNA is TGTGCCAGCAGTTTTTACAGGGGTCAAGAGACCCAGTACTTC.

This clone has a handful of counts. The chain has TRBV4-1 and TRBJ1-1; tentative D call: TRBD1 (5 bases). Trimming left V 0 bases short and J 4 bases short, with 15 bases between. Germline V gene lookup returns CDR1 MGHRA and CDR2 YSYEKL. CDR3 length: 16 amino acids. The CDR3 loop reads CASSQEVGLGGTEAFF. The CDR3 coding sequence is TGCGCCAGCAGCCAAGAGGTTGGTTTGGGGGGCACTGAAGCTTTCTTT.

This clone was seen repeatedly, ten times or more. The genes are TRBV3-1 (or the pseudogene TRBV3-2) and TRBJ1-3; tentative D call: TRBD1 (5 bases). The CDR3 has 16 residues. The ends were cut back, 1 base at V and 3 bases at J, with 13 bases in the middle. The germline V gene has CDR1 LGHDT and CDR2 YNNKEL (reference sequence). CDR3 in DNA: TGTGCCAGCAGCCAAGCTCGTGGAAGGGGTGGAAACACCATATATTTT. It translates to CASSQARGRGGNTIYF.

There are many counts of this clone. The rearrangement links TRBV25-1 to TRBJ1-6; D unresolved. V was pared by 1 base and J by 8 bases, with 9 bases between. The CDR3 length is 14 residues. Germline V gene lookup returns CDR1 MGHDK and CDR2 SYGVNS. The CDR3 sequence is CASSELSVDSPLHF. The CDR3 DNA reads TGTGCCAGCAGTGAATTGAGTGTGGATTCACCCCTCCACTTT.

The chain employs TRBV4-3 and TRBJ2-2; TRBD1 agrees at 12 bases. The CDR3 contains 17 residues. Germline lookup yields CDR1 LGHNA and CDR2 YSLEER. V lost 3 bases to trimming and J lost 3 bases; unmatched junction nucleotides: 5. The DNA of the CDR3 is TGCGCCAGCAGCCATCCCAGGGACAGGGGGCACACCGGGGAGCTGTTTTTT. The encoded protein is CASSHPRDRGHTGELFF.

The chain couples TRBV7-9 to TRBJ1-1; D gene unclear. V shed 3 bases and J shed 1 base, with 15 bases lying between them. The CDR3 runs 16 residues. Per germline, CDR1 SEHNR and CDR2 FQNEAQ (reference sequence). In DNA, the CDR3 is TGTGCCAGCAGCTTTGGTCCCCGGACTAGGAACACTGAAGCTTTCTTT. Protein sequence: CASSFGPRTRNTEAFF.

This sequence joins TRBV4-1 and TRBJ2-1, with D tentatively TRBD2 (6 bases). Trimming took 4 bases from V and 9 from J, leaving 16 bases between them. Germline CDR1 reads MGHRA; CDR2 reads YSYEKL. The CDR3 has 14 residues. The CDR3 DNA is TGCGCCAGCAGCCCCTTAAGAACTAGCAGTGAGCAGTTCTTC. As protein: CASSPLRTSSEQFF.

The chain recombines TRBV28 with TRBJ2-4; a weak D match, TRBD1 (6 bases). Germline CDR1 MDHEN, CDR2 SYDVKM. The length of the CDR3 is 12 residues. V was pared by 2 bases and J by 15 bases, with 14 bases between. The CDR3 sequence: CASSLTQGGLYF. DNA of the CDR3: TGTGCCAGCAGTTTAACACAGGGTGGTCTGTACTTC. The full variable domain, with the rest looked up from reference TRBV28 and TRBJ2-4, is DVKVTQSSRYLVKRTGEKVFLECVQDMDHENMFWYRQDPGLGLRLIYFSYDVKMKEKGDIPEGYSVSREKKERFSLILESASTNQTSMYLCASSLTQGGLYFGAGTRLSVL.

The chain carries TRBV4-3 and TRBJ1-2; 8 bases agree with TRBD1. From germline, CDR1 is LGHNA and CDR2 YSLEER. There are 14 residues in the CDR3. The J segment lost 4 bases and the V segment lost 0 bases, leaving 1 base of the junction unmatched. The CDR3 region is CASSQEDRGYGYTF. The DNA for the CDR3 is TGCGCCAGCAGCCAAGAAGACAGGGGCTATGGCTACACCTTC.

This chain connects TRBV4-2 to TRBJ2-2; possible D gene TRBD2, 5 bases. The ends were cut back, 6 bases at V and 2 bases at J, with 13 bases in the middle. Germline V CDR1 and CDR2: LGHNA, YNFKEQ. The CDR3 loop spans 15 amino acids. The chain's CDR3 is CASRQMAGNTGELFF. CDR3 sequence (DNA): TGTGCCAGCAGGCAAATGGCGGGTAACACCGGGGAGCTGTTTTTT.

This rearrangement joins TRBV9 to TRBJ2-3, with TRBD1 as a possible D gene (5 bases). The CDR3 sequence is 13 residues long. Germline V CDR1 and CDR2: SGDLS, YYNGEE. V dropped 4 bases and J dropped 9 bases, with 15 bases sitting between them. The CDR3 nucleotides read TGTGCCAGCAGCTCAGGGTCGTTCGGGACGCAGTATTTT. The encoded protein is CASSSGSFGTQYF.

The V gene is TRBV14, the J gene TRBJ1-1; D is unresolved. In germline, CDR1 is SGHDN, CDR2 FVKESK. This CDR3 spans 14 amino acids. V was trimmed by 4 bases and J by 10 bases, leaving 19 bases between them. The CDR3 DNA sequence: TGTGCCAGCAGCCGCATGAACAGCGTGCGGGGAGCTTTCTTT. Its translation: CASSRMNSVRGAFF.

The V and J genes are TRBV29-1 and TRBJ1-2; D unclear. Germline CDR1 reads SQVTM; CDR2 reads ANQGSEA. This CDR3 contains 15 residues. V lost 4 bases to trimming and J lost 0 bases, with 15 bases between them. The chain's CDR3 is CSVGSGSGTNYGYTF. The CDR3 DNA reads TGCAGCGTTGGATCTGGGAGCGGTACTAACTATGGCTACACCTTC.

The CDR3 loop reads CASSITGNFNYGYTF. The CDR3 nucleotides read TGTGCCAGTAGTATTACGGGAAATTTTAACTATGGCTACACCTTC. V gene TRBV19 combines with J gene TRBJ1-2; no clear D. Trimming shortened V by 3 bases and J by 1 base, and 12 bases separated the two germline ends. This CDR3 comprises 15 residues. Germline CDR1 and CDR2: LNHDA and SQIVND (reference sequence).

This clone was detected only once. The chain employs TRBV27 and TRBJ2-3; 11 bases fit TRBD1. The germline CDR1 and CDR2 sequences are MNHEY and SMNVEV (reference sequence). CDR3 length: 15 residues. V trimming: 3 bases; J trimming: 5 bases; junction bases outside the gene matches: 4. The CDR3 region has the DNA TGTGCCAGCAGTTTTTGGACAGGGGGCTTAGATACGCAGTATTTT. Translation: CASSFWTGGLDTQYF.

The gene calls are TRBV24-1 and TRBJ2-1; D may be TRBD2 (6 bases). Germline assignment: CDR1 KGHDR and CDR2 SFDVKD. The CDR3 spans 15 residues. V lost 5 bases and J lost 2, with 12 bases in between. The CDR3 coding sequence is TGTGCCACCAGTGCTGGAGGGGCTACCTACAATGAGCAGTTCTTC. Its protein is CATSAGGATYNEQFF.

This chain connects TRBV21-1 to TRBJ2-1; the D call TRBD2 from the table was never checked on the DNA. TRBV21-1 is a listed pseudogene. The CDR3 has 17 amino acids. The chain's CDR3 is CASSNYVTSGRGNEQFF. The CDR3 DNA sequence: TGTGCCAGCAGCAACTATGTCACTAGCGGGAGAGGGAATGAGCAGTTCTTC.

This chain links TRBV28 with TRBJ1-1, with D tentatively TRBD1 (6 bases). The germline CDR1 and CDR2 sequences are MDHEN and SYDVKM. This CDR3 has 12 amino acids. Trimming pared 5 bases from V and 10 bases from J, leaving 14 bases between. The CDR3 sequence is CASSKDRTVAFF. The CDR3, as DNA: TGTGCCAGCAGTAAGGACAGAACGGTAGCTTTCTTT.

The V gene is TRBV10-3, the J gene TRBJ1-1; D unresolved. V shed 7 bases and J shed 1 base, with 10 bases lying between them. The CDR3 totals 13 residues. CDR1 is ENHRY, CDR2 SYGVKD, per germline. This CDR3 reads CAINWERNTEAFF. In DNA, the CDR3 is TGTGCCATCAATTGGGAGAGGAACACTGAAGCTTTCTTT.

V gene TRBV11-2 combines with J gene TRBJ2-7; possible D gene TRBD2, 6 bases. There are 14 residues in the CDR3. The germline gives CDR1 SGHAT, CDR2 FQNNGV. V lost 3 bases, J lost 0 bases, and 9 bases lay in between. The CDR3 spells CASSFGGYSYEQYF. The CDR3 nucleotides are TGTGCCAGCAGCTTTGGGGGGTACTCCTACGAGCAGTACTTC.

The CDR3 DNA is TGTGCCAGCAGTTCAGGACTAGCTCCCGACGAGCAGTACTTC. This gives the protein CASSSGLAPDEQYF. The chain links TRBV6-5 to TRBJ2-7; TRBD2 matches at 8 bases. V gave up 4 bases and J gave up 5 bases; unmatched junction bases: 7. Germline V gene sequence: CDR1 MNHEY, CDR2 SVGAGI. The CDR3 has 14 amino acids.

This chain uses TRBV5-1 with TRBJ2-5; 7 bases are shared with TRBD2. The germline gives CDR1 SGHRS, CDR2 YFSETQ. The CDR3 totals 14 residues. V trimming: 5 bases; J trimming: 4 bases; junction bases outside the gene matches: 8. The CDR3 DNA follows: TGCGCCAGCAGGCGCGCCTCGGGGGGAGAGACCCAGTACTTC. It encodes CASRRASGGETQYF.

The rearrangement joins TRBV15 to TRBJ2-1; D is uncertain. CDR3 length equals 12 residues. V lost 2 bases, J lost 6 bases, and 5 bases lay in between. Germline V gene data show CDR1 as LNHNV and CDR2 as YYDKDF (reference sequence). The chain's CDR3 is CATSRPFNEQFF. In DNA, the CDR3 is TGTGCCACCAGCAGACCTTTCAATGAGCAGTTCTTC.

The gene calls are TRBV28 and TRBJ1-2; 10 bases match TRBD1. With 7 bases clipped from V and 4 bases from J, the junction kept 6 bases outside the gene matches. Germline lookup yields CDR1 MDHEN and CDR2 SYDVKM. This CDR3 spans 14 amino acids. This CDR3 reads CASTWDRGAYGYTF. The CDR3 DNA follows: TGTGCCAGCACTTGGGACAGGGGAGCCTATGGCTACACCTTC.

The chain couples TRBV3-1 (or the pseudogene TRBV3-2) to TRBJ1-1; D is ambiguous. V lost 1 base to trimming and J lost 6 bases, with 12 bases between them. Germline loops: CDR1 LGHDT, CDR2 YNNKEL (reference sequence). The CDR3 spans 14 residues. CDR3 protein: CASSQGYWSPEAFF. CDR3 bases: TGTGCCAGCAGCCAAGGGTACTGGAGCCCTGAAGCTTTCTTT.